This T cell receptor (beta chain) appears in the sequencing data of a study of identical twins. TCRdb called the 5' RACE reads again in MiXCR, with one record for every CDR3 protein. The data hold 1,800,000 or so distinct CDR3 sequences, with about 32% observed a single time. The CDR3 spans 14 residues. Germline V CDR1 and CDR2: MGHDK, SYGVNS. Unmatched junction bases numbered 7, after V lost 5 bases and J lost 6 bases. This clonotype was counted only a few times. Sequencing used cord blood. This chain links TRBV25-1 with TRBJ2-3; 8 bases align to TRBD1. This clonotype was obtained from a newborn girl in good health. CDR3 residues: CASSNQGATDTQYF. The CDR3 region has the DNA TGTGCCAGCAGTAATCAGGGGGCAACGGATACGCAGTATTTT.